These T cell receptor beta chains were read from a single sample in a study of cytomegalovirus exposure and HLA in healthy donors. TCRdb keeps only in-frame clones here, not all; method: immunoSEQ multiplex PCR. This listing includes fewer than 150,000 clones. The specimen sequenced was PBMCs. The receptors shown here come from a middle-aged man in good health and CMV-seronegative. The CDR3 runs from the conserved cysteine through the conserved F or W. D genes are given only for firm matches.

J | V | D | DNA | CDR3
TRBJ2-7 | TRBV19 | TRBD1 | TGTGCCAGTAGTATCCAGGACAGGGGATTCTACGAGCAGTACTTC | CASSIQDRGFYEQYF
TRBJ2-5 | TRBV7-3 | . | TGTGCCAGCAGCTTAATTCCAGGGTCAGAGACCCAGTACTTC | CASSLIPGSETQYF
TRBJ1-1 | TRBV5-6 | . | TGTGCCAGCAGCCGACGTACTGGGGGGGCGAGAGGGACTGAAGCTTTCTTT | CASSRRTGGARGTEAFF
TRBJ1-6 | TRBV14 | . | TGTGCCAGCAGCCAAGAGGCCAGTTATAATTCACCCCTCCACTTT | CASSQEASYNSPLHF
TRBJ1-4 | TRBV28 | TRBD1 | TGTGCCGCACAGGGGGGGGGAAAACTGTTTTTT | CAAQGGGKLFF
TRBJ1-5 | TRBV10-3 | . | TGTGCCATCAGTGGAACCGGGGGGGATCATCAGCCCCAGCATTTT | CAISGTGGDHQPQHF
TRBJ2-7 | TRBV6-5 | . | TGTGCCAACAGTTACCAAAGTAGGGGGAGCTACGAGCAGTACTTC | CANSYQSRGSYEQYF
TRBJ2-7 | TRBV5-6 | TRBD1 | TGTGCCAGCAGCCCGGACAGGGCCGTATACGAGCAGTACTTC | CASSPDRAVYEQYF
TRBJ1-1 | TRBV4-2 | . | TGTGCCAGCAGCCAAACTATTAGCGTAAGGACTGAAGCTTTCTTT | CASSQTISVRTEAFF
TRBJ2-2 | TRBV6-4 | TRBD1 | TGTGCCAGCAGTGGACAGGGAATGAGTTCCGGGGAGCTGTTTTTT | CASSGQGMSSGELFF
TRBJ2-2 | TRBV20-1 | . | TGCAGTGCTAGACACTACGGGGAGCTGTTTTTT | CSARHYGELFF
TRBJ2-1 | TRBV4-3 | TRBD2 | TGCGCCAGCAGCCAACAACGGACTAGCGGCCGGTTCTTC | CASSQQRTSGRFF
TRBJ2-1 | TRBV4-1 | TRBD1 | TGCGCCAGCAGCCAAGCGGGGACAGGGGGCAATGAGCAGTTCTTC | CASSQAGTGGNEQFF
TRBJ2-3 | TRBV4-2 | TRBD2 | TGTGCCAGCAGCCCCGGGACTACCGGTGTAGATACGCAGTATTTT | CASSPGTTGVDTQYF
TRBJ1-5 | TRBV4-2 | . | TGTGCCAGCAGCCATTGGGGCCAGCCCCAGCATTTT | CASSHWGQPQHF
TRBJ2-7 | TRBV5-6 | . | TGTGCCAGCAGCTTGGGCAGGGTCCACGAGCAGTACTTC | CASSLGRVHEQYF
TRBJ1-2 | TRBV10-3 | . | TGTGCCATCAGGCCCGAGATGAATGGCTACACCTTC | CAIRPEMNGYTF
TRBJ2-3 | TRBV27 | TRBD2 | TGTGCCAGCAGGATACCCGGGGGGAGTGATACGCAGTATTTT | CASRIPGGSDTQYF
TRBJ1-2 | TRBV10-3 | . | TGTGCCATCAGTGAGTCACCCAGGGACACCTATGGCTACACCTTC | CAISESPRDTYGYTF
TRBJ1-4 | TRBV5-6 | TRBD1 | TGTGCCAGCAGCACCACAGGGGAACCCTATGAAAAACTGTTTTTT | CASSTTGEPYEKLFF
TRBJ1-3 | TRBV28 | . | TGTGCCAGCAGTTTACTCGCCGGTGGCTCTGGAAACACCATATATTTT | CASSLLAGGSGNTIYF
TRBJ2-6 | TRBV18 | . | TGTGCCAGCTCAGCCCCGGGACTGTTGATCTCTGGGGCCAACGTCCTGACTTTC | CASSAPGLLISGANVLTF
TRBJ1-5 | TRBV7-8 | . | TGTGCCAGCAGCCTCCTTGGACAGACGAGCAATCAGCCCCAGCATTTT | CASSLLGQTSNQPQHF
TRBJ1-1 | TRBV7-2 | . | TGTGCCAGCAGCTTAGGCGGTACAAGAAGGACTGAAGCTTTCTTT | CASSLGGTRRTEAFF
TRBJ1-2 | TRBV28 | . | TGTGCCAGCAGTTTATCGCCGAAGGGGTTTCGTGGCTACACCTTC | CASSLSPKGFRGYTF
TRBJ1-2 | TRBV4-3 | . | TGCGCCAGCAGCCAAGCCAGGGAGGGATATGGCTACACCTTC | CASSQAREGYGYTF
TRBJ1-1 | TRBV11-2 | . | TGTGCCAGCAGCTTAGATTCAGGGGCGAACACTGAAGCTTTCTTT | CASSLDSGANTEAFF
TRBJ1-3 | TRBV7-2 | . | TGTGCCAGCAGCTTAGTCACAGGGGGAAACACCATATATTTT | CASSLVTGGNTIYF
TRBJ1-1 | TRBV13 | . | TGTGCCAGCAGCCTTGGAAGGCGGGCGAACACTGAAGCTTTCTTT | CASSLGRRANTEAFF
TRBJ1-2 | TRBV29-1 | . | TGCAGCGTTGAATCCCCTCGGTGGGGCGGTAACTATGGCTACACCTTC | CSVESPRWGGNYGYTF
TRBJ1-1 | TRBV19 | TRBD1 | TGTGCCAGTAGTGCCCAGACAGGGGGCTATACTGAAGCTTTCTTT | CASSAQTGGYTEAFF
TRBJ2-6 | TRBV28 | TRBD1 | TGTGCCAGCGCCGGGACAGCGTTATCTGGGGCCAACGTCCTGACTTTC | CASAGTALSGANVLTF
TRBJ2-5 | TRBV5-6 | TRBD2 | TGTGCCAGCAGCTTGATCGGGGGGGGCCCGAGTTGGGACCAAGAGACCCAGTACTTC | CASSLIGGGPSWDQETQYF
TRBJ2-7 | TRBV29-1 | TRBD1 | TGCAGCGTTGTGACAGGGGGCAACGAGCAGTACTTC | CSVVTGGNEQYF
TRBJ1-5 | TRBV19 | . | TGTGCCAGTAGTATAGATCTTGGGGGGGTGCCGGGCAATCAGCCCCAGCATTTT | CASSIDLGGVPGNQPQHF
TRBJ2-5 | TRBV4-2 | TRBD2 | TGTGCCAGCAGCCAATCGCGGGGGGAAGGCCAAGAGACCCAGTACTTC | CASSQSRGEGQETQYF
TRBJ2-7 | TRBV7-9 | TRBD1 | TGTGCCAGCAGCTTAGAGGCAGGGGGCGCGTACGAGCAGTACTTC | CASSLEAGGAYEQYF
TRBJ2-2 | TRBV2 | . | TGTGCCAGCGTCGAGGGACAAGTAGGCACCGGGGAGCTGTTTTTT | CASVEGQVGTGELFF
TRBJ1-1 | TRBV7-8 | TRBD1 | TGTGCCAGCAGCGTAGTGACAGGGCTTGGGACTGAAGCTTTCTTT | CASSVVTGLGTEAFF
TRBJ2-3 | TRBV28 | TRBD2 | TGTGCCAGCAGTTTAGGACTAGCGGGGGGACCCACAGATACGCAGTATTTT | CASSLGLAGGPTDTQYF
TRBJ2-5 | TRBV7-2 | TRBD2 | TGTGCCAGCAGCTCAAGGCGGGGGGGAGAGACCCAGTACTTC | CASSSRRGGETQYF
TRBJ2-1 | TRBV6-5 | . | TGTGCCAGCAGTTCACGACAGGTAGAGGGGAATGAGCAGTTCTTC | CASSSRQVEGNEQFF
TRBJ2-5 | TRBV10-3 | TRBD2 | TGTGCCATCAGTGTCGTTACCCTTAGCGGGGCGGGGACCCAGTACTTC | CAISVVTLSGAGTQYF
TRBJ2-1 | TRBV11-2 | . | TGTGCCAGTCTACGGGGGAAGGGCACCAATGAGCAGTTCTTC | CASLRGKGTNEQFF
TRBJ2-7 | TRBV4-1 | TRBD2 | TGCGCCAGCAGCCAAAACCTAGCGGGGGGCCACGAGCAGTACTTC | CASSQNLAGGHEQYF
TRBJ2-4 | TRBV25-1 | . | TGTGCCAGCAGTGACTCCACCAGGGGTACGGGAAACATTCAGTACTTC | CASSDSTRGTGNIQYF
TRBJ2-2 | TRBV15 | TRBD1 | TGTGCCACCAGCACTGGACAGGGTGATGCCGGGGAGCTGTTTTTT | CATSTGQGDAGELFF
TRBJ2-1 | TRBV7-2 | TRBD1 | TGTGCCAGCAGCTCCGGGACAGGGGGTCTAAGTCGCTCCTACAATGAGCAGTTCTTC | CASSSGTGGLSRSYNEQFF
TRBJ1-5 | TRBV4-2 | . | TGTGCCAGCAGCCAAGATTTGAGCCAGGGTAATCAGCCCCAGCATTTT | CASSQDLSQGNQPQHF
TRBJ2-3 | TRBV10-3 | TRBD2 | TGTGCCATCAGTGCCTACGGGGGGGTACCCACAGATACGCAGTATTTT | CAISAYGGVPTDTQYF
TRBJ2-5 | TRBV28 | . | TGTGCCAGCAGTTTAATGGAGGGGGCCGCTTTAGGCCAGTACTTC | CASSLMEGAALGQYF
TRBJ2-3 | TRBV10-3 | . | TGTGCCATCAGCCGCGGACGCACCCGAGGGACAGATACGCAGTATTTT | CAISRGRTRGTDTQYF
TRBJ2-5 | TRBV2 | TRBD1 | TGTGCCAGCAGGGGACAGCAAGAGACCCAGTACTTC | CASRGQQETQYF
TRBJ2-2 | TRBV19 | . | TGTGCCAGTAGTGTTTCCAGCGGTAGGGGGGAGCTGTTTTTT | CASSVSSGRGELFF
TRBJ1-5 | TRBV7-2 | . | TGTGCCAGCAGCTTTCAACCCCAGGCTCAGCCCCAGCATTTT | CASSFQPQAQPQHF